This T cell receptor beta chain came from a study of CD8+ T cells in alopecia areata. Study details: For 6 to 18 months, tofacitinib was taken, and 6 months off drug followed.

A remark on this clone: Its antigen remains unidentified.

Overall study findings and caveats: Across lesional scalp, and particularly alopecia totalis/universalis, clonality surpassed that of normal scalp.

J was trimmed by 3 bases and V by 5 bases; bases with no gene match: 6. The CDR3 runs 15 residues. Germline assignment: CDR1 SEHNR and CDR2 FQNEAQ (reference sequence). RNA extraction and reverse transcription yielded cDNA as sequencing template. Repertoires were generated with immunoSEQ multiplex PCR, while TCRdb's copy carries only in-frame clones and drops some. The sample yields 150,000 to 200,000 clones, around 50% seen once. The V and J genes are TRBV7-9 and TRBJ2-3; 9 bases are shared with TRBD1. The receptor was isolated from a human donor with alopecia areata. Sample: CD4+ T cells sorted from blood, taken at week 0. This CDR3 reads CASSPLGQGTDTQYF. The CDR3 DNA is TGTGCCAGCAGCCCCCTAGGACAGGGGACAGATACGCAGTATTTT.